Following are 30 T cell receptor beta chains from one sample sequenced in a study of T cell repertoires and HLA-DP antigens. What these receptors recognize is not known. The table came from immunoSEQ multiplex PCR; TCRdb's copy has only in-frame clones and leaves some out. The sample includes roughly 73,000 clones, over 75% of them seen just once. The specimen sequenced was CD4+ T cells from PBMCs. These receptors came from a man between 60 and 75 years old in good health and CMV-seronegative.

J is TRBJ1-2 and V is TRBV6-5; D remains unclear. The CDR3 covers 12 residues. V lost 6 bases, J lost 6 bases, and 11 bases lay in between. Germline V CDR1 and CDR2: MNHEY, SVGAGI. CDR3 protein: CASSHGVDGYTF. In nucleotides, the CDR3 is TGTGCCAGCAGCCACGGGGTGGATGGCTACACCTTC.

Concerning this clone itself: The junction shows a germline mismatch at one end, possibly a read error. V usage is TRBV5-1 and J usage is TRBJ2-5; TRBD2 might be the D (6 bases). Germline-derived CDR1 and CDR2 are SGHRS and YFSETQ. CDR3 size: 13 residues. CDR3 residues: CASSLGLQETQYF. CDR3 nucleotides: TGCGCCAGCAGTTTGGGACTCCAAGAGACCCAGTACTTC.

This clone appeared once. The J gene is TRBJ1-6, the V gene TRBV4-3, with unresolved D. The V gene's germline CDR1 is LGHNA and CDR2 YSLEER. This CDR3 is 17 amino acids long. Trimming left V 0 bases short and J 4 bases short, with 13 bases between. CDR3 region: CASSQDLVTVYNSPLHF. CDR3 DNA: TGCGCCAGCAGCCAAGATTTAGTCACAGTTTATAATTCACCCCTCCACTTT.

This CDR3 is CAWMGPRGHNSPLHF. The CDR3 bases are TGTGCCTGGATGGGCCCAAGGGGACATAATTCACCCCTCCACTTT. The chain has TRBV30 and TRBJ1-6; maybe TRBD1 (5 bases). The germline CDR1 and CDR2 sequences are GTSNPN and SVGIG (reference sequence). V was pared by 4 bases and J by 5 bases, with 15 bases between. This CDR3 spans 15 amino acids. The full variable domain, its missing parts supplied by reference TRBV30 and TRBJ1-6, is SQTIHQWPATLVQPVGSPLSLECTVEGTSNPNLYWYRQAAGRGLQLLFYSVGIGQISSEVPQNLSASRPQDRQFILSSKKLLLSDSGFYLCAWMGPRGHNSPLHFGNGTRLTVT.

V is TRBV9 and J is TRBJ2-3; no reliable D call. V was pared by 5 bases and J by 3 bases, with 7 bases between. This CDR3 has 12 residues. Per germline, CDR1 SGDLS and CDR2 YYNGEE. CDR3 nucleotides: TGTGCCAGCAGTGGGTCAACAGATACGCAGTATTTT. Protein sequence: CASSGSTDTQYF. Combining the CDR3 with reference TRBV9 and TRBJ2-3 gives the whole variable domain DSGVTQTPKHLITATGQRVTLRCSPRSGDLSVYWYQQSLDQGLQFLIQYYNGEERAKGNILERFSAQQFPDLHSELNLSSLELGDSALYFCASSGSTDTQYFGPGTRLTVL.

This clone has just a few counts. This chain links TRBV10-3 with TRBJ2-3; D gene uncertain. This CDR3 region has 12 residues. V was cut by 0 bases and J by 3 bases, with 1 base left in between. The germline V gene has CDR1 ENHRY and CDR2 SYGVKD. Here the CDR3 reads CAISESTDTQYF. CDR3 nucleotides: TGTGCCATCAGTGAGTCAACAGATACGCAGTATTTT.

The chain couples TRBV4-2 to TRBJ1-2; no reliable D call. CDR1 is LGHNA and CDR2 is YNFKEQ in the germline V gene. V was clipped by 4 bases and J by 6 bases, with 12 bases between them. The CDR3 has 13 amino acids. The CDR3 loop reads CASSPSNMDGYTF. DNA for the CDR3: TGTGCCAGCAGCCCGAGTAACATGGATGGCTACACCTTC.

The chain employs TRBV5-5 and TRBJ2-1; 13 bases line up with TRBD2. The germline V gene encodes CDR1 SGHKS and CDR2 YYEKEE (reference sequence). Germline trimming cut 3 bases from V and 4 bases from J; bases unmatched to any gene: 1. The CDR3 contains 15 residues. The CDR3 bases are TGTGCCAGCAGCTCGGGACTAGCGGGGTACAATGAGCAGTTCTTC. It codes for CASSSGLAGYNEQFF.

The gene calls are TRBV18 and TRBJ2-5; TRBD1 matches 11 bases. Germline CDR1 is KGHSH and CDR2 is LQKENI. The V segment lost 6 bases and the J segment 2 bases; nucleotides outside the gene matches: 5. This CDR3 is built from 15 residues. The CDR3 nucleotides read TGTGCCAGCTCCCCAGGGACAGGGGGACAAGAGACCCAGTACTTC. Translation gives CASSPGTGGQETQYF.

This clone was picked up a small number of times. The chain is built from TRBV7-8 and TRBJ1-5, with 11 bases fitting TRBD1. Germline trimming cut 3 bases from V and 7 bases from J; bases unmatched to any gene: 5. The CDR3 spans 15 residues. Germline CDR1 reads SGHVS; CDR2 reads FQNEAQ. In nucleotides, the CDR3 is TGTGCCAGCAGCTTCGGACAGGGGGCATGGCAGCCCCAGCATTTT. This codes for CASSFGQGAWQPQHF.

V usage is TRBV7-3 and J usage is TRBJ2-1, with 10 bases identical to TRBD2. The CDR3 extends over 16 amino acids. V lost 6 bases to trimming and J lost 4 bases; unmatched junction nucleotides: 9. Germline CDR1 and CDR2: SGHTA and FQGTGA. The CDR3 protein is CASSLGLAELYNEQFF. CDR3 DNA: TGTGCCAGCAGTCTCGGACTAGCGGAACTTTACAATGAGCAGTTCTTC.

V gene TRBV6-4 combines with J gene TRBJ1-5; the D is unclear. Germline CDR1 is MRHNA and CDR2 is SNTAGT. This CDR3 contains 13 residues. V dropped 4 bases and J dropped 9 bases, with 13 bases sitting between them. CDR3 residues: CASSVESGGPQHF. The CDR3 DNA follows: TGTGCCAGCAGTGTCGAATCCGGTGGGCCCCAGCATTTT.

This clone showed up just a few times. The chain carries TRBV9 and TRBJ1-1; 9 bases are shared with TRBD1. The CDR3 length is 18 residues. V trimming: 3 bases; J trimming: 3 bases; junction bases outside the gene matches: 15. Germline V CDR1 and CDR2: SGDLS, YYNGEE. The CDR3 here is CASSDKPPGTGRDTEAFF. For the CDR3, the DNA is TGTGCCAGCAGCGATAAGCCCCCCGGGACAGGGCGGGACACTGAAGCTTTCTTT.

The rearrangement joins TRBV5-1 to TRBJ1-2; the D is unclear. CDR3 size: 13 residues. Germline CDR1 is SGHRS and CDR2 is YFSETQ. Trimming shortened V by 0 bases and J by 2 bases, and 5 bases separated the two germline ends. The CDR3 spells CASSLEGNYGYTF. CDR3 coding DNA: TGCGCCAGCAGCTTGGAAGGGAACTATGGCTACACCTTC. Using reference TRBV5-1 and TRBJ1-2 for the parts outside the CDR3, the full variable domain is KAGVTQTPRYLIKTRGQQVTLSCSPISGHRSVSWYQQTPGQGLQFLFEYFSETQRNKGNFPGRFSGRQFSNSRSEMNVSTLELGDSALYLCASSLEGNYGYTFGSGTRLTVV.

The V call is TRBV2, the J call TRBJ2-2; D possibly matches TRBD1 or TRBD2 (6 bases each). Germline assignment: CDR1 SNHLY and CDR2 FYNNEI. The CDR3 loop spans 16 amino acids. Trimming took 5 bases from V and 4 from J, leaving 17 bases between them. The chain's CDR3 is CASSQRRLGGTGELFF. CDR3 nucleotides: TGTGCCAGCAGTCAACGGCGACTAGGGGGCACCGGGGAGCTGTTTTTT.

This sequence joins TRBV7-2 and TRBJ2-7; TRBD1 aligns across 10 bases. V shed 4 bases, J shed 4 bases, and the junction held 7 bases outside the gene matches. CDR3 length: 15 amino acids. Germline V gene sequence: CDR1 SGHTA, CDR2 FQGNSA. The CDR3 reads CASSSSTGGAYEQYF. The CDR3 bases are TGTGCCAGCAGCTCGTCGACAGGGGGCGCGTACGAGCAGTACTTC. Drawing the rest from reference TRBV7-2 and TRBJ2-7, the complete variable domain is GAGVSQSPSNKVTEKGKDVELRCDPISGHTALYWYRQSLGQGLEFLIYFQGNSAPDKSGLPSDRFSAERTGGSVSTLTIQRTQQEDSAVYLCASSSSTGGAYEQYFGPGTRLTVT.

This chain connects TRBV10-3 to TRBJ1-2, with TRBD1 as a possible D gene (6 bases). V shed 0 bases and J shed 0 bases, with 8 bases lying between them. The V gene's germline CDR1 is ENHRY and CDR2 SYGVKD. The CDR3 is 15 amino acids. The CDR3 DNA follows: TGTGCCATCAGTGAGTCTAACAGGGCTAACTATGGCTACACCTTC. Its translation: CAISESNRANYGYTF.

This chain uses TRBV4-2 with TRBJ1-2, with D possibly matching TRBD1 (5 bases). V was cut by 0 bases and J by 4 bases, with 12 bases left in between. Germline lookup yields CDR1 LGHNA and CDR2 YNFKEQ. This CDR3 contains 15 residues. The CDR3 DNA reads TGTGCCAGCAGCCAAGAACCAGGGCAGAGCTATGGCTACACCTTC. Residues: CASSQEPGQSYGYTF.

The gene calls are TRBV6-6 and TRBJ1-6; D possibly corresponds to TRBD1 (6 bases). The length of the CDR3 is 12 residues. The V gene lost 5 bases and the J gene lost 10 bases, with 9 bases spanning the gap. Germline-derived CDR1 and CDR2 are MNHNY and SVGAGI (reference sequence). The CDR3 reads CASSTGRSPLHF. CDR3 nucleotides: TGTGCCAGCAGTACAGGGCGATCACCCCTCCACTTT.

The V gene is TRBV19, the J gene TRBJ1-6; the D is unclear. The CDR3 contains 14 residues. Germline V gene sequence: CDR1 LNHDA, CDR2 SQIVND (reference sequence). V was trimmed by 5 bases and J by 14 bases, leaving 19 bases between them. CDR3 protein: CASSVQKPQSALHF. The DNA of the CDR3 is TGTGCCAGTAGTGTACAGAAGCCCCAAAGTGCCCTCCACTTT.

CDR3 coding DNA: TGTGCCAGTAGTATAGATTTCCAGCGGGGGGCCTCTAGCACAGATACGCAGTATTTT. Its translation is CASSIDFQRGASSTDTQYF. This chain joins TRBV19 and TRBJ2-3; TRBD2 matches at 9 bases. Germline loops: CDR1 LNHDA, CDR2 SQIVND (reference sequence). The junction had 10 bases not matched to a gene; V was cut back by 0 bases and J by 0 bases. The CDR3 consists of 19 residues.

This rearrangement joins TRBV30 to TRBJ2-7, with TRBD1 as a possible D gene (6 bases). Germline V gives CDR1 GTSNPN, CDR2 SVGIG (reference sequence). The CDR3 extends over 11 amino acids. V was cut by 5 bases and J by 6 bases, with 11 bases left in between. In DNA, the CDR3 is TGTGCCTGGGAGACAGGAACCGAGCAGTACTTC. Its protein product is CAWETGTEQYF.

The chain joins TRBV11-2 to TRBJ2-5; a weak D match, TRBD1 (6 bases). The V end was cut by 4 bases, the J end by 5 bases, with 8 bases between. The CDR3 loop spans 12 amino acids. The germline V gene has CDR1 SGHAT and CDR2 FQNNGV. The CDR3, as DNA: TGTGCCAGCAGCTGGGGGCGGGAGACCCAGTACTTC. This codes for CASSWGRETQYF.

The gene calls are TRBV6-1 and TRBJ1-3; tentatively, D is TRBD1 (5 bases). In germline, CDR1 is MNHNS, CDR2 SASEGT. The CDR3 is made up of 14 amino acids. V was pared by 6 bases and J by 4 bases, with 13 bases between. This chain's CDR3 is CASSAGYTGNTIYF. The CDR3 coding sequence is TGTGCCAGCAGCGCAGGGTATACGGGAAACACCATATATTTT.

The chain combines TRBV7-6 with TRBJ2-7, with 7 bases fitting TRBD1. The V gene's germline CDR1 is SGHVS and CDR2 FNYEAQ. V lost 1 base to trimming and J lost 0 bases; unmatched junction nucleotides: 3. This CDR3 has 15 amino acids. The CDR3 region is CASSLGTGDSYEQYF. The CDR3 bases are TGTGCCAGCAGCTTAGGAACAGGGGACTCCTACGAGCAGTACTTC.

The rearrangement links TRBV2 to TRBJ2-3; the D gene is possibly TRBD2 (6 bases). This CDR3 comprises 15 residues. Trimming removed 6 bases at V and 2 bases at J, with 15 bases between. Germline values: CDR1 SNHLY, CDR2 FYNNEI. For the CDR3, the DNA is TGTGCCAGCAGCTCACTAGCTTCTAACACAGATACGCAGTATTTT. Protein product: CASSSLASNTDTQYF.

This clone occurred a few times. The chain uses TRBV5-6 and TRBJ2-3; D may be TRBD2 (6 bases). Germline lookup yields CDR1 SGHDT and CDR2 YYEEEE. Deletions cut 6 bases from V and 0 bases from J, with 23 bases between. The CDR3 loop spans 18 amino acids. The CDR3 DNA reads TGTGCCAGCACCTTTTTTGGACGGGGGAAGGAAAGCACAGATACGCAGTATTTT. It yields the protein CASTFFGRGKESTDTQYF. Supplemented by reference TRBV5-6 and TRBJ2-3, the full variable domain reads DAGVTQSPTHLIKTRGQQVTLRCSPKSGHDTVSWYQQALGQGPQFIFQYYEEEERQRGNFPDRFSGHQFPNYSSELNVNALLLGDSALYLCASTFFGRGKESTDTQYFGPGTRLTVL.

In DNA, the CDR3 is TGTGCCAGCAGCGAGGGACGGTCGGGCTCCTATAATTCACCCCTCCACTTT. Its translation is CASSEGRSGSYNSPLHF. V and J are TRBV5-8 and TRBJ1-6; possibly TRBD1 for D (5 bases). Germline CDR1 SGHTS, CDR2 YDEGEE. This CDR3 has 17 amino acids. Trimming left V 4 bases short and J 0 bases short, with 14 bases between.

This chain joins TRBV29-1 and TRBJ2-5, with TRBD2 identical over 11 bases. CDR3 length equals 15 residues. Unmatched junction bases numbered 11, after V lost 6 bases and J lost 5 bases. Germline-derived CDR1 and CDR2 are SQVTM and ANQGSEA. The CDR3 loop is CSVDYTSGSGETQYF. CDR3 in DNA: TGCAGCGTGGACTATACTAGCGGGAGCGGCGAGACCCAGTACTTC.

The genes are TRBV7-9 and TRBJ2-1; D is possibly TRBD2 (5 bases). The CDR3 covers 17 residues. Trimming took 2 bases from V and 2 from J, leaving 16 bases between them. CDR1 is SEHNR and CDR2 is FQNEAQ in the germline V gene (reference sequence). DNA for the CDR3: TGTGCCAGCAGCTTAAATGGGTGGGAGAAAACCTACAATGAGCAGTTCTTC. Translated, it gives CASSLNGWEKTYNEQFF.